The T cell receptor (beta chain) under discussion was sequenced for a study of cytomegalovirus exposure and HLA in healthy donors. Overall study: The same platform was used for the 110 or so validation repertoires and the approximately 670 first-cohort repertoires, a later analysis reported.

On this clone itself: Its antigen is as yet unknown.

The study drew the donors from its approximately 120-subject validation cohort, separate from the 666-subject first cohort. Study-wide points: Both high specificity and high sensitivity reportedly marked the classifier's diagnosis of cytomegalovirus status.

Using immunoSEQ multiplex PCR, the repertoire was profiled, and TCRdb retains in-frame clones only, with some absent. The sample records roughly 75,000 clones, 94% being singletons. Deletions cut 4 bases from V and 8 bases from J, with 22 bases between. Germline-derived CDR1 and CDR2 are SGDLS and YYNGEE. The CDR3 spans 16 residues. Sequencing was done on a sample of PBMCs. The sequence was collected from a woman aged 18-35 years in good health and CMV-seropositive. This rearrangement joins TRBV9 to TRBJ2-1; perhaps TRBD1 as D (6 bases). CDR3: CASSLRERGIVYEQFF. Here the CDR3 DNA reads TGTGCCAGCAGCCTTAGGGAGAGGGGGATTGTATATGAGCAGTTCTTC.